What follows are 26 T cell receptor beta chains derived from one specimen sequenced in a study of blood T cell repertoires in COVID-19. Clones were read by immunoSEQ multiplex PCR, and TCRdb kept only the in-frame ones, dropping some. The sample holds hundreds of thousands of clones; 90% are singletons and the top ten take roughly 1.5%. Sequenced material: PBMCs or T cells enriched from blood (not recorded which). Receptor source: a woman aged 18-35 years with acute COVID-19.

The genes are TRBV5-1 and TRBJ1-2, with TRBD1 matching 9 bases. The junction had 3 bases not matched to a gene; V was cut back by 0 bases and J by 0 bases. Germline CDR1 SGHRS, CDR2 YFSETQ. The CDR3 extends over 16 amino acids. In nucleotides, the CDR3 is TGCGCCAGCAGCTTGGCTACAGGGGGCGCTAACTATGGCTACACCTTC. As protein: CASSLATGGANYGYTF.

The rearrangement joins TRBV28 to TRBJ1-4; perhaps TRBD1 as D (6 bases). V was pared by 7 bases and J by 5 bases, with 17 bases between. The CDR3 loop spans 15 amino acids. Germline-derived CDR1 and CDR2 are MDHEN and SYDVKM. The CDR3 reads CASTGGRQGNEKLFF. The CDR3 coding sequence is TGTGCCAGCACGGGAGGGCGTCAGGGGAATGAAAAACTGTTTTTT.

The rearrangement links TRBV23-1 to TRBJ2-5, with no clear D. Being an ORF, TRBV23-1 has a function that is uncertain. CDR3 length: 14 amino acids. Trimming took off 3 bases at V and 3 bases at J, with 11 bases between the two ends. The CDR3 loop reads CASSHSLLEETQYF. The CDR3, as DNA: TGCGCCAGCAGTCACTCGTTGTTAGAAGAGACCCAGTACTTC.

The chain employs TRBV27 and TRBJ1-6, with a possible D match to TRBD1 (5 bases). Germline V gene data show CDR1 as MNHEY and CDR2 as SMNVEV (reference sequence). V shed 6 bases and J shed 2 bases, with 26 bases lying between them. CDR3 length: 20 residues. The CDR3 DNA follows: TGTGCCAGCAGAAAACCCGCCAGGGTCTTCAACAGGACCTATAATTCACCCCTCCACTTT. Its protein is CASRKPARVFNRTYNSPLHF.

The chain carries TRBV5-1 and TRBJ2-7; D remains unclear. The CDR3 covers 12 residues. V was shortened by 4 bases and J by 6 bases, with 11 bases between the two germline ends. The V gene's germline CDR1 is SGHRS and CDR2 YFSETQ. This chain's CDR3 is CASSLLGSEQYF. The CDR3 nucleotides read TGCGCCAGCAGCCTCTTGGGCTCCGAGCAGTACTTC. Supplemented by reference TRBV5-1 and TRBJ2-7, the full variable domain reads KAGVTQTPRYLIKTRGQQVTLSCSPISGHRSVSWYQQTPGQGLQFLFEYFSETQRNKGNFPGRFSGRQFSNSRSEMNVSTLELGDSALYLCASSLLGSEQYFGPGTRLTVT.

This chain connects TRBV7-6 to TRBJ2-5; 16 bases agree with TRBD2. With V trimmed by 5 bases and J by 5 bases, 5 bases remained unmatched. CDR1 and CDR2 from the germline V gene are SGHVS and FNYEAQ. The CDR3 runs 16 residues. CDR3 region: CASSQGLAGGRETQYF. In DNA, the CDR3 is TGTGCCAGCAGCCAGGGACTAGCGGGAGGGCGGGAGACCCAGTACTTC.

The CDR3 is CASSDSAGYNEQFF. In nucleotides, the CDR3 is TGTGCCAGCAGTGACTCAGCCGGGTACAATGAGCAGTTCTTC. This chain links TRBV6-4 with TRBJ2-1; no firm D call. CDR3 length: 14 amino acids. Germline loops: CDR1 MRHNA, CDR2 SNTAGT. V was cut by 0 bases and J by 4 bases, with 7 bases left in between.

Here the CDR3 DNA reads TGTGCCAGCAGGCCCTCATTCGGGGGGCTGGGAACTGAAGCTTTCTTT. It is translated as CASRPSFGGLGTEAFF. J is TRBJ1-1 and V is TRBV7-9; possible D gene TRBD1, 6 bases. CDR1 and CDR2 (germline): SEHNR, FQNEAQ (reference sequence). V lost 6 bases to trimming and J lost 5 bases, with 22 bases between them. The CDR3 contains 16 residues.

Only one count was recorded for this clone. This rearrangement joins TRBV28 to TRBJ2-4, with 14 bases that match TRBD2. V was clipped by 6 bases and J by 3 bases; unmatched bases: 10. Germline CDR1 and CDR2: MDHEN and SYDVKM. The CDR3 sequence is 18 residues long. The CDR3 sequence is CASSRRGLAGARKNIQYF. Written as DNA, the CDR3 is TGTGCCAGCAGCAGGAGGGGACTAGCGGGAGCTCGCAAAAACATTCAGTACTTC.

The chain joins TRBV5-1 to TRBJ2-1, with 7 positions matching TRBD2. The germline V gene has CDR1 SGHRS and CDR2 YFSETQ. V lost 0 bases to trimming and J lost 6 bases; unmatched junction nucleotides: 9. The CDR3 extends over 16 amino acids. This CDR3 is CASSLVVTSHINEQFF. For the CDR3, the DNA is TGCGCCAGCAGCTTGGTAGTGACTAGCCATATCAATGAGCAGTTCTTC. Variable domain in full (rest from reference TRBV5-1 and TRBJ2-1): KAGVTQTPRYLIKTRGQQVTLSCSPISGHRSVSWYQQTPGQGLQFLFEYFSETQRNKGNFPGRFSGRQFSNSRSEMNVSTLELGDSALYLCASSLVVTSHINEQFFGPGTRLTVL.

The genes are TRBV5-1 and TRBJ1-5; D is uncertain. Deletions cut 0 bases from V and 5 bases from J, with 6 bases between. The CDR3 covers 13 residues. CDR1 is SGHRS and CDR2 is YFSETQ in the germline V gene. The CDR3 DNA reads TGCGCCAGCAGCTTGGACAGTCATCAGCCCCAGCATTTT. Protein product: CASSLDSHQPQHF.

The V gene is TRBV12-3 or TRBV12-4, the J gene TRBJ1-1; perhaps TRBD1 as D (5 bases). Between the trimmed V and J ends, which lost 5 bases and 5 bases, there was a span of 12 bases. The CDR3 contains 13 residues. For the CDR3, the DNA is TGTGCCAGCAGTCGACAGCCCCAGACTGAAGCTTTCTTT. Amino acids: CASSRQPQTEAFF.

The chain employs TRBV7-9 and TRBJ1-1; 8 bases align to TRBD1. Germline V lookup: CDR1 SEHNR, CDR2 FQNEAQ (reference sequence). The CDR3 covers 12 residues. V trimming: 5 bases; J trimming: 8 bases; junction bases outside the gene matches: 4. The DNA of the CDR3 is TGTGCCAGCAGCAGTCGGACAGGGGAAGCTTTCTTT. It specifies CASSSRTGEAFF.

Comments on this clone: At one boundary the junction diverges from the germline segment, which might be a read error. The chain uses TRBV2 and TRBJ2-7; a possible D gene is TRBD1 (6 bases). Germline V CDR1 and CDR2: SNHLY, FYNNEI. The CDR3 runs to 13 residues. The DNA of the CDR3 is TGTGCCAGCAGTTCCTTCCACGGGACAAGGGACACCTTC. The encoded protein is CASSSFHGTRDTF.

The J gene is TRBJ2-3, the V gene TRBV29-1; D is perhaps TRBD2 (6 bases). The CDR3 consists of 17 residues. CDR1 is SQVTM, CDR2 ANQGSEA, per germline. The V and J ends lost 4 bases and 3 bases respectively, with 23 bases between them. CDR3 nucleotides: TGCAGCGTTGCTACCCTGAGGGACTCGCAGTCGACAGATACGCAGTATTTT. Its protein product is CSVATLRDSQSTDTQYF.

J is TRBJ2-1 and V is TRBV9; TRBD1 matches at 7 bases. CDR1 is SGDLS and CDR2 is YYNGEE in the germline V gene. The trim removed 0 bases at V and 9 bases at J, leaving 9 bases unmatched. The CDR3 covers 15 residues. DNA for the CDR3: TGTGCCAGCAGCGTAGGTGGGACAGTCGAAATTGAGCAGTTCTTC. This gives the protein CASSVGGTVEIEQFF.

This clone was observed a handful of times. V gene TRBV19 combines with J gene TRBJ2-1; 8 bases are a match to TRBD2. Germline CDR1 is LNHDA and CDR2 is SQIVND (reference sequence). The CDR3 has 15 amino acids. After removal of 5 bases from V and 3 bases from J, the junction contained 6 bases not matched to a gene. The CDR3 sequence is CASSSRTSSYNEQFF. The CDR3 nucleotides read TGTGCCAGTAGTTCGAGGACTAGCAGCTACAATGAGCAGTTCTTC. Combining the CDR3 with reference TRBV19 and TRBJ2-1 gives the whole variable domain DGGITQSPKYLFRKEGQNVTLSCEQNLNHDAMYWYRQDPGQGLRLIYYSQIVNDFQKGDIAEGYSVSREKKESFPLTVTSAQKNPTAFYLCASSSRTSSYNEQFFGPGTRLTVL.

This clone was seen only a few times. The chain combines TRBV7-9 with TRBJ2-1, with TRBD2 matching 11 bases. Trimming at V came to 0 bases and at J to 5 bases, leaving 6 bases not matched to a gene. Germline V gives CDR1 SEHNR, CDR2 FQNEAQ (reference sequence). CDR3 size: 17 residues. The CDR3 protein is CASSLAPGLAENNEQFF. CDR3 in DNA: TGTGCCAGCAGCTTAGCGCCGGGACTAGCGGAAAACAATGAGCAGTTCTTC.

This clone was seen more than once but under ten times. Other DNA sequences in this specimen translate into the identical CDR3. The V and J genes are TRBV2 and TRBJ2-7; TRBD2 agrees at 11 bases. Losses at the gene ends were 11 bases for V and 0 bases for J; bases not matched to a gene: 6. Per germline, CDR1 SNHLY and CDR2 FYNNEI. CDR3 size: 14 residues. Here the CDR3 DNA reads TGTGCCTCGTCTAGCGGGAGGAACTCCTACGAGCAGTACTTC. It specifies CASSSGRNSYEQYF.

The CDR3 region has the DNA TGCGCCAGCAGCTTGTACCGTTCAGGGGGTAGCGCCTACAATGAGCAGTTCTTC. Encoded protein: CASSLYRSGGSAYNEQFF. The chain recombines TRBV5-1 with TRBJ2-1; 7 nucleotides align to TRBD1. V gave up 1 base and J gave up 2 bases; unmatched junction bases: 12. Looked up from germline, CDR1 is SGHRS and CDR2 is YFSETQ. There are 18 residues in the CDR3. The variable domain in full, with the rest retrieved from reference TRBV5-1 and TRBJ2-1, is KAGVTQTPRYLIKTRGQQVTLSCSPISGHRSVSWYQQTPGQGLQFLFEYFSETQRNKGNFPGRFSGRQFSNSRSEMNVSTLELGDSALYLCASSLYRSGGSAYNEQFFGPGTRLTVL.

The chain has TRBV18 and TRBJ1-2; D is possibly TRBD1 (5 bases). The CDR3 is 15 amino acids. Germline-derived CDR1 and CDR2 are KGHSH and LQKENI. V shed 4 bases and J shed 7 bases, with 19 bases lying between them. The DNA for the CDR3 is TGTGCCAGCTCACGTAATCGGGGGGAGGAAAGTGGCTACACCTTC. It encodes CASSRNRGEESGYTF. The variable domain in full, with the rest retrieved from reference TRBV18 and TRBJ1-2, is NAGVMQNPRHLVRRRGQEARLRCSPMKGHSHVYWYRQLPEEGLKFMVYLQKENIIDESGMPKERFSAEFPKEGPSILRIQQVVRGDSAAYFCASSRNRGEESGYTFGSGTRLTVV.

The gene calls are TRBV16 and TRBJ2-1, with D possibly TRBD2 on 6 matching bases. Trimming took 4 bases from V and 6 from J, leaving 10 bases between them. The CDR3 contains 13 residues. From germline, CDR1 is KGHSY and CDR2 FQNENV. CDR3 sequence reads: CASSLGLLNEQFF. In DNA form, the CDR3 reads TGTGCCAGCAGCCTAGGACTACTCAATGAGCAGTTCTTC.

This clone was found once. The CDR3 DNA sequence: TGCGCCAGCAGCCCTAGGCCCGACAGGGGGAACGAGCAGTACTTC. Translating gives CASSPRPDRGNEQYF. This chain uses TRBV5-1 with TRBJ2-7; 9 bases map to TRBD1. V shed 4 bases, J shed 5 bases, and the junction held 10 bases outside the gene matches. Germline V CDR1 and CDR2: SGHRS, YFSETQ. The CDR3 covers 15 residues.

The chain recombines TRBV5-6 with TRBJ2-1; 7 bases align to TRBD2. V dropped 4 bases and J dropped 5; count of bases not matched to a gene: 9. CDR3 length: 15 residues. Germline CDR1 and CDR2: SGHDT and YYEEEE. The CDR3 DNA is TGTGCCAGCAGCCATAGCACTAGCGCCCACAATGAGCAGTTCTTC. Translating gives CASSHSTSAHNEQFF.

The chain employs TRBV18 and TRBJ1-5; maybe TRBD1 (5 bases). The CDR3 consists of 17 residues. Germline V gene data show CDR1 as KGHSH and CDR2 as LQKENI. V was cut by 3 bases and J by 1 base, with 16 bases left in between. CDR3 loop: CASSPSRVGLSNQPQHF. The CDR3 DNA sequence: TGTGCCAGCTCACCGAGCAGGGTGGGTTTAAGCAATCAGCCCCAGCATTTT.

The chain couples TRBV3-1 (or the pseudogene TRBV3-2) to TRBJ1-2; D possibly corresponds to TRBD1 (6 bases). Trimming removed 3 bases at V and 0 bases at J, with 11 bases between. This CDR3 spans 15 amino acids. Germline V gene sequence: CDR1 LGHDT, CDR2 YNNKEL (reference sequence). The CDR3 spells CASSQLDRPNYGYTF. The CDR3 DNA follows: TGTGCCAGCAGCCAGCTGGACAGACCTAACTATGGCTACACCTTC.